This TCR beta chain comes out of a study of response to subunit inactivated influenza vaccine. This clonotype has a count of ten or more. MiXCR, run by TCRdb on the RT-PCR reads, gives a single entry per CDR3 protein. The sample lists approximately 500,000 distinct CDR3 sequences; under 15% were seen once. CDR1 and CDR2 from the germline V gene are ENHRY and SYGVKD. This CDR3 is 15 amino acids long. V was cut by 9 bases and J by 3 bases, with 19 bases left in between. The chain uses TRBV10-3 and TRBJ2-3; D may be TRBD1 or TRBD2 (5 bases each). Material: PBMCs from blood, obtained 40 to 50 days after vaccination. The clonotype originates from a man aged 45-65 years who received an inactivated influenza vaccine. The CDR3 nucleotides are TGTGCCATAAGATCCGGGACCGGTGGGACAGATACGCAGTATTTT. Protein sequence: CAIRSGTGGTDTQYF.